This T cell receptor (beta chain) was sequenced during a study of naive and memory T cell subsets. Unmatched junction bases numbered 5, after V lost 4 bases and J lost 3 bases. The CDR3 extends over 15 amino acids. Germline lookup yields CDR1 KGHDR and CDR2 SFDVKD. Four subsets defined by CD45RA and CD27 were sorted after CD3, CD4, CD8 and live/dead staining. This clonotype was observed a handful of times. What it binds is unknown. Two oligonucleotides, mixed equimolar, formed the beta constant-region primer covering TRBC1 and TRBC2. Ligated cDNA was amplified by four rounds of PCR with nested alpha and beta constant-region primers and SP2. MiXCR, run by TCRdb on the UMI-ligation and nested PCR reads, gives a single entry per CDR3 protein. This table has about 90,000 distinct CDR3 sequences, 10% to 12% appearing once. Overall study results and limits: Diversity fell and Gini index rose from naive through CM, EM, EMRA. TCR counts from RNA may reflect activation-linked expression changes. Over 95% of naive TCR sequences appeared only once after error correction, unlike memory subsets. Possibly reflecting memory cells re-expressing CD45RA, a few larger clonotypes occurred in naive repertoires, especially CD8.

The origin of this receptor is a human donor in good health. The rearrangement links TRBV24-1 to TRBJ2-7; the match to TRBD1 covers 10 bases. The source material was naive CD4+ T cells from blood. The CDR3 here is CATSDETGGNYEQYF. The CDR3 DNA follows: TGTGCCACCAGTGACGAGACAGGGGGCAACTACGAGCAGTACTTC.